Each of the 20 T cell receptor beta chains below was sequenced from the same sample in a study of post-analysis software for immune sequencing data. Regarding the study as a whole: About 5 TRBV segments occurring more often in patients than controls included TRBV5-6, TRBV5-1 and TRBV20-1.

These receptors have no known antigen. The authors incorporated unique molecular identifiers into the TCR beta cDNA libraries. A single record per CDR3 protein comes from TCRdb applying MiXCR to the PCR reads. This sample yields about 540,000 distinct CDR3 sequences, of which 34% are seen a single time; around 6% belongs to the top ten. The sequencing sample was made of blood. These receptors all stem from a girl aged 2-17 years with multiple sclerosis.

The chain has TRBV5-5 and TRBJ2-5; 11 bases agree with TRBD1. J lost 11 bases, V lost 6 bases, and 15 bases had no gene match. This CDR3 comprises 15 residues. Germline lookup yields CDR1 SGHKS and CDR2 YYEKEE (reference sequence). The CDR3 here is CASTSPGQGVWEQYF. The CDR3 nucleotides read TGTGCCAGCACCTCACCGGGACAGGGGGTCTGGGAGCAGTACTTC.

The table lists this clonotype with many counts. The rearrangement uses TRBV6-6 and TRBJ1-1; D gene uncertain. The V and J ends lost 3 bases and 4 bases respectively, with 6 bases between them. Per germline, CDR1 MNHNY and CDR2 SVGAGI (reference sequence). The length of the CDR3 is 12 residues. CDR3 nucleotide sequence: TGTGCCAGCAGTTATGGAGGCACTGAAGCTTTCTTT. Translated: CASSYGGTEAFF.

V usage is TRBV9 and J usage is TRBJ1-1; D not resolved. V was pared by 0 bases and J by 2 bases, with 11 bases between. Germline CDR1 and CDR2: SGDLS and YYNGEE. This CDR3 region has 15 residues. CDR3 residues: CASSVALFPNTEAFF. In nucleotides, the CDR3 is TGTGCCAGCAGCGTAGCTCTGTTTCCAAACACTGAAGCTTTCTTT.

This clonotype appeared a few times. This chain connects TRBV12-3 or TRBV12-4 to TRBJ2-1; 15 bases line up with TRBD2. CDR3 length: 16 amino acids. J lost 8 bases, V lost 4 bases, and 6 bases had no gene match. The CDR3 loop is CASSWGLAGGIDEQFF. The CDR3 DNA reads as TGTGCCAGCAGTTGGGGACTAGCGGGGGGAATAGATGAGCAGTTCTTC.

The J gene is TRBJ1-5, the V gene TRBV20-1, with D possibly matching TRBD1 (6 bases). There are 13 residues in the CDR3. Germline CDR1 is DFQATT and CDR2 is SNEGSKA (reference sequence). V was cut by 5 bases and J by 6 bases, with 14 bases left in between. CDR3 region: CSAAQGTGQPQHF. The CDR3 DNA reads TGCAGTGCTGCACAGGGAACCGGTCAGCCCCAGCATTTT.

The V call is TRBV12-3 or TRBV12-4, the J call TRBJ1-2, with unresolved D. Trimming cost V 3 bases and J 8 bases, with 10 bases left between them. The CDR3 is made up of 12 amino acids. The CDR3 bases are TGTGCCAGCAGTTTGATGTACAACGGCTACACCTTC. This codes for CASSLMYNGYTF.

With regard to this clonotype: A much larger clonotype is one base distant, so this may be a read error. DNA of the CDR3: TGCAGTGCTCGACAGTCTAACTATGGCTACACCTTC. Amino acid sequence: CSARQSNYGYTF. The rearrangement uses TRBV20-1 and TRBJ1-2; TRBD1 is a possible D gene (5 bases). Germline CDR1 and CDR2: DFQATT and SNEGSKA (reference sequence). With 5 bases removed from V and 0 bases from J, the gap between germline ends came to 7 bases. CDR3 length: 12 amino acids.

In its sample, this clonotype was seen a few times. J is TRBJ2-1 and V is TRBV24-1; D is undetermined. This CDR3 is 10 amino acids long. The V and J ends lost 12 bases and 9 bases respectively, with 11 bases between them. In germline, CDR1 is KGHDR, CDR2 SFDVKD. The CDR3 reads CAPEEREQFF. The CDR3 DNA reads TGTGCCCCTGAGGAGCGTGAGCAGTTCTTC.

The chain has TRBV11-3 and TRBJ2-1; no clear D gene. The J call may be mistaken, given a closer DNA end match to TRBJ2-7. This CDR3 has 16 amino acids. Per germline, CDR1 SGHNT and CDR2 YENEEA. CDR3 sequence: CASSPRRHLSYNEQYF. CDR3 coding DNA: TGTGCCAGCAGCCCGCGCCGGCACCTATCCTACAATGAGCAGTACTTC.

This sequence joins TRBV12-3 or TRBV12-4 and TRBJ1-1; 7 positions match TRBD1. CDR3 size: 14 residues. V lost 3 bases and J lost 4; bases outside the gene matches: 5. The CDR3 loop reads CASSFQGVATEAFF. The CDR3, as DNA: TGTGCCAGCAGTTTCCAGGGGGTCGCCACTGAAGCTTTCTTT.

This clonotype has only a few counts. The rearrangement uses TRBV7-8 and TRBJ2-4, with 13 positions matching TRBD2. This CDR3 is built from 19 residues. Per the germline V gene, CDR1 is SGHVS and CDR2 is FQNEAQ. The V segment lost 5 bases and the J segment 0 bases; nucleotides outside the gene matches: 10. For the CDR3, the DNA is TGTGCCAGCAGCCCGAGACTAGCGGGGGGCCTCCTAGCCAAAAACATTCAGTACTTC. Protein: CASSPRLAGGLLAKNIQYF.

This sequence joins TRBV5-1 and TRBJ2-1; 13 nucleotides match TRBD2. J gave up 0 bases and V 3 bases, and 6 bases lay outside the gene matches. The CDR3 contains 18 residues. Germline CDR1 reads SGHRS; CDR2 reads YFSETQ. CDR3 sequence reads: CASSSRTSGGPSYNEQFF. CDR3 bases: TGCGCCAGCAGCTCGAGGACTAGCGGGGGTCCCTCCTACAATGAGCAGTTCTTC. The whole variable domain, remainder taken from reference TRBV5-1 and TRBJ2-1, is KAGVTQTPRYLIKTRGQQVTLSCSPISGHRSVSWYQQTPGQGLQFLFEYFSETQRNKGNFPGRFSGRQFSNSRSEMNVSTLELGDSALYLCASSSRTSGGPSYNEQFFGPGTRLTVL.

CDR3 nucleotide sequence: TGTGCCAGCACTACCTCGGGGGGAGGAGGGGAGACCCAGTACTTC. Translating gives CASTTSGGGGETQYF. The V call is TRBV6-5, the J call TRBJ2-5; 7 bases align to TRBD2. V shed 7 bases, J shed 5 bases, and the junction held 13 bases outside the gene matches. Per germline, CDR1 MNHEY and CDR2 SVGAGI. CDR3 length: 15 residues.

This clonotype has only a few counts. The J gene is TRBJ1-2, the V gene TRBV6-6, with D hard to call. Trimming removed 0 bases from V and 5 bases from J, with 4 bases in between. Per germline, CDR1 MNHNY and CDR2 SVGAGI (reference sequence). The CDR3 runs to 12 residues. This chain's CDR3 is CASSYSPYGYTF. The DNA for the CDR3 is TGTGCCAGCAGTTACTCCCCATATGGCTACACCTTC.

V is TRBV28 and J is TRBJ2-3, with 14 bases lining up with TRBD2. J was trimmed by 5 bases and V by 3 bases; bases with no gene match: 10. There are 18 residues in the CDR3. CDR1 is MDHEN and CDR2 is SYDVKM in the germline V gene. The CDR3 reads CASSFRLAGGPLGDTQYF. The CDR3 DNA reads TGTGCCAGCAGTTTCAGACTAGCGGGGGGGCCCCTGGGAGATACGCAGTATTTT. Using reference TRBV28 and TRBJ2-3 for the parts outside the CDR3, the full variable domain is DVKVTQSSRYLVKRTGEKVFLECVQDMDHENMFWYRQDPGLGLRLIYFSYDVKMKEKGDIPEGYSVSREKKERFSLILESASTNQTSMYLCASSFRLAGGPLGDTQYFGPGTRLTVL.

The chain joins TRBV3-1 to TRBJ1-2; a weak D match, TRBD1 (6 bases). The germline gives CDR1 LGHDT, CDR2 YNNKEL (reference sequence). The length of the CDR3 is 14 residues. V was shortened by 5 bases and J by 4 bases, with 14 bases between the two germline ends. CDR3 nucleotides: TGTGCCAGCAGCTACCAGAAAGGGGGCTATGGCTACACCTTC. It codes for CASSYQKGGYGYTF.

The chain recombines TRBV4-1 with TRBJ2-1, with TRBD2 as a possible D gene (5 bases). The germline CDR1 and CDR2 sequences are MGHRA and YSYEKL. The V end was cut by 4 bases, the J end by 0 bases, with 16 bases between. The CDR3 runs to 17 residues. CDR3 region: CASSPAGGHSSYNEQFF. The CDR3 DNA follows: TGCGCCAGCAGCCCGGCCGGAGGCCATAGCTCCTACAATGAGCAGTTCTTC.

This clonotype was seen many times. This chain connects TRBV29-1 to TRBJ2-1; D could derive from TRBD1 or TRBD2 (5 bases each). The germline V gene has CDR1 SQVTM and CDR2 ANQGSEA. Trimming removed 7 bases at V and 9 bases at J, with 16 bases between. The CDR3 is 12 residues long. CDR3 DNA sequence: TGCAGCGAAGAGGGACCTTTGGGTGAGCAGTTCTTC. This gives the protein CSEEGPLGEQFF.

As to this clonotype: Sequence at one end of the junction differs from germline and may be a read error. The rearrangement uses TRBV7-2 and TRBJ2-1, with a possible D match to TRBD1 (5 bases). The germline V gene encodes CDR1 SGHTA and CDR2 FQGNSA. This CDR3 is built from 15 residues. CDR3 loop: CAGSLRGFPYNEQFF. CDR3 coding DNA: TGTGCCGGCAGCCTTAGGGGCTTCCCCTACAATGAGCAGTTCTTC.

This chain links TRBV6-2 or TRBV6-3 with TRBJ2-3, with 14 positions matching TRBD2. The V segment lost 6 bases and the J segment 3 bases; nucleotides outside the gene matches: 11. This CDR3 is 18 amino acids long. CDR1 is MNHEY, CDR2 SVGEGT, per germline. CDR3 coding DNA: TGTGCCAGCAGCTGGTTTCAGACTAGCGGGGGGGCAACAGATACGCAGTATTTT. The encoded protein is CASSWFQTSGGATDTQYF.